This T cell receptor (beta chain) was recorded in a study of T cell responses to AZD1222 COVID-19 vaccine. Study-level points and caveats: The study identified only five to seven AZD1222 recipients as seropositive at baseline.

This CDR3 region has 14 residues. Per germline, CDR1 SEHNR and CDR2 FQNEAQ (reference sequence). V lost 3 bases to trimming and J lost 7 bases, with 13 bases between them. Profiled with immunoSEQ multiplex PCR; TCRdb holds only in-frame clones, not every one. The table records roughly 100,000 clones, about 92% of them present only once. This clone was observed at least ten times. What it recognizes is unknown. The TCR sequence derives from an adult who received the AZD1222 COVID-19 vaccine. Sample: peripheral blood, taken 28 days after the second AZD1222 dose. The V call is TRBV7-9, the J call TRBJ2-1; D assignment may be TRBD1 or TRBD2 (5 bases each). The CDR3 here is CASSFSMGVNEQFF. For the CDR3, the DNA is TGTGCCAGCAGCTTTAGTATGGGGGTAAATGAGCAGTTCTTC.